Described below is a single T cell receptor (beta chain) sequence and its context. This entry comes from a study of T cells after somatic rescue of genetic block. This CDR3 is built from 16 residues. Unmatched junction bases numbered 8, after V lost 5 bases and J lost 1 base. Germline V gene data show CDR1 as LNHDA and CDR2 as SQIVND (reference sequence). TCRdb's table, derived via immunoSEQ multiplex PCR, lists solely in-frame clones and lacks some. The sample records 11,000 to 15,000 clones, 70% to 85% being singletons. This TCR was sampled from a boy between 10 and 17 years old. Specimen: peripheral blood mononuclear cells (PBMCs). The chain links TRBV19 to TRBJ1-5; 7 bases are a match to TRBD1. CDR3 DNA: TGTGCCAGTAGTTCCGTGACAGGGAGCAGCAATCAGCCCCAGCATTTT. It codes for CASSSVTGSSNQPQHF.